Below are 21 T cell receptor beta chains sequenced from a single sample in a study of blood T cell repertoires in COVID-19. Generated by immunoSEQ multiplex PCR, the TCRdb table keeps only in-frame clones and is missing some. The table shows 240,000 or so clones, with more than 70% occurring only once. The material sequenced was PBMCs or T cells enriched from blood (not recorded which). The receptor set was obtained from a woman in her forties or fifties who had recovered from COVID-19.

V gene TRBV28 combines with J gene TRBJ2-1, with D possibly TRBD2 on 6 matching bases. Germline assignment: CDR1 MDHEN and CDR2 SYDVKM. CDR3 length: 16 residues. The ends were cut back, 4 bases at V and 4 bases at J, with 17 bases in the middle. This CDR3 is CASSSISGEGYNEQFF. Written as DNA, the CDR3 is TGTGCCAGCAGTTCAATTAGCGGTGAAGGGTACAATGAGCAGTTCTTC.

The chain couples TRBV19 to TRBJ2-7; 9 nucleotides align to TRBD1. With V trimmed by 6 bases and J by 3 bases, 9 bases remained unmatched. Germline V CDR1 and CDR2: LNHDA, SQIVND (reference sequence). The CDR3 sequence is 15 residues long. The CDR3 coding sequence is TGTGCCAGTAGCCCAGGGACAGGGTTGGACTACGAGCAGTACTTC. As protein: CASSPGTGLDYEQYF.

This clone was counted many times. This chain connects TRBV6-5 to TRBJ2-7, with TRBD1 matching over 10 bases. The germline gives CDR1 MNHEY, CDR2 SVGAGI. V lost 6 bases, J lost 4 bases, and 6 bases stayed unmatched. The CDR3 is 14 residues long. The CDR3 region is CASSRPGQGYEQYF. The DNA of the CDR3 is TGTGCCAGCAGCCGCCCGGGACAGGGGTACGAGCAGTACTTC.

The DNA of the CDR3 is TGTGCCAGTAGGGAGGGTGCAACTAATGAAAAACTGTTTTTT. Amino acid sequence: CASREGATNEKLFF. This chain uses TRBV19 with TRBJ1-4, with D unclear. V was trimmed by 6 bases and J by 0 bases, leaving 8 bases between them. Germline V gives CDR1 LNHDA, CDR2 SQIVND (reference sequence). This CDR3 comprises 14 residues.

The chain is built from TRBV27 and TRBJ2-7, with 7 bases fitting TRBD2. The germline CDR1 and CDR2 sequences are MNHEY and SMNVEV (reference sequence). This CDR3 is 16 amino acids long. V shed 6 bases and J 2 bases; nucleotides not matched to a gene: 13. CDR3 residues: CASRKNPSGATYEQYF. As DNA, the CDR3 is TGTGCCAGCAGAAAGAATCCTAGCGGAGCGACCTACGAGCAGTACTTC.

With regard to this clone: One end of the junction varies from germline; a read error may be responsible. J is TRBJ1-1 and V is TRBV10-3; TRBD1 matches at 8 bases. CDR3 size: 13 residues. Germline V lookup: CDR1 ENHRY, CDR2 SYGVKD. This chain's CDR3 is CAISAPDREFRLF. The CDR3 nucleotides read TGTGCCATCAGTGCACCGGACAGGGAGTTTCGACTGTTT.

J is TRBJ1-2 and V is TRBV7-9; D gene uncertain. Germline V gene data show CDR1 as SEHNR and CDR2 as FQNEAQ (reference sequence). The V gene lost 1 base and the J gene lost 2 bases, with 8 bases spanning the gap. This CDR3 spans 14 amino acids. The CDR3 nucleotides are TGTGCCAGCAGCTTAGATTTTCCGAACTATGGCTACACCTTC. It encodes CASSLDFPNYGYTF. The variable domain in full, with the rest retrieved from reference TRBV7-9 and TRBJ1-2, is DTGVSQNPRHKITKRGQNVTFRCDPISEHNRLYWYRQTLGQGPEFLTYFQNEAQLEKSRLLSDRFSAERPKGSFSTLEIQRTEQGDSAMYLCASSLDFPNYGYTFGSGTRLTVV.

The chain has TRBV13 and TRBJ1-6, with a weak D call TRBD1 (6 bases). With 8 bases removed from V and 10 bases from J, the gap between germline ends came to 12 bases. This CDR3 is 12 amino acids long. Per germline, CDR1 PRHDT and CDR2 FYEKMQ (reference sequence). CDR3 sequence reads: CASSGQKSPLHF. The CDR3 DNA reads TGTGCCAGCTCCGGACAGAAATCACCCCTCCACTTT.

The rearrangement joins TRBV4-2 to TRBJ1-2, with TRBD1 as a possible D gene (6 bases). This CDR3 contains 15 residues. Germline values: CDR1 LGHNA, CDR2 YNFKEQ. Trimming took 1 base from V and 0 from J, leaving 9 bases between them. The CDR3 here is CASSQGGGANYGYTF. Written as DNA, the CDR3 is TGTGCCAGCAGCCAAGGTGGGGGCGCTAACTATGGCTACACCTTC.

This rearrangement joins TRBV4-3 to TRBJ2-1; tentative D call: TRBD2 (5 bases). The ends were cut back, 1 base at V and 10 bases at J, with 8 bases in the middle. Germline V gene sequence: CDR1 LGHNA, CDR2 YSLEER. This CDR3 is 12 amino acids long. The CDR3 DNA is TGCGCCAGCAGCCAAGTAGCGTGGGAGCAGTTCTTC. It specifies CASSQVAWEQFF.

The chain carries TRBV6-5 and TRBJ2-7; possible D gene TRBD1, 6 bases. V was cut by 0 bases and J by 2 bases, with 11 bases left in between. Germline CDR1 reads MNHEY; CDR2 reads SVGAGI. This CDR3 region has 15 residues. The CDR3 DNA sequence: TGTGCCAGCAGTTACTCGATTTCAGGGGCCTACGAGCAGTACTTC. Translated: CASSYSISGAYEQYF.

The DNA of the CDR3 is TGTGCCAGCAGCCTTCCGGGGGGCAGCAGGGATGAGCAGTTCTTC. This translates into CASSLPGGSRDEQFF. The chain has TRBV11-3 and TRBJ2-1, with a weak D call TRBD2 (7 bases). Trimming stripped 5 bases from V and 8 bases from J, with 19 bases between. This CDR3 has 15 amino acids. Per germline, CDR1 SGHNT and CDR2 YENEEA.

The chain combines TRBV4-3 with TRBJ2-1; D remains unclear. V gave up 1 base and J gave up 8 bases, with 9 bases separating them. The CDR3 covers 13 residues. Germline V CDR1 and CDR2: LGHNA, YSLEER. For the CDR3, the DNA is TGCGCCAGCAGCCAAGGGTTACGGGATGAGCAGTTCTTC. Amino acid sequence: CASSQGLRDEQFF.

V and J are TRBV20-1 and TRBJ1-1; D uncertain. This CDR3 comprises 13 residues. V was pared by 3 bases and J by 1 base, with 9 bases between. Germline CDR1 reads DFQATT; CDR2 reads SNEGSKA (reference sequence). CDR3 DNA: TGCAGTGCTAGTATTTCCCGGAACACTGAAGCTTTCTTT. This encodes CSASISRNTEAFF.

The chain uses TRBV6-2 or TRBV6-3 and TRBJ2-6, with a possible D match to TRBD2 (6 bases). The CDR3 is 15 residues long. Germline assignment: CDR1 MNHEY and CDR2 SVGEGT. Trimming removed 4 bases at V and 1 base at J, with 8 bases between. The chain's CDR3 is CASSSGGSGANVLTF. CDR3 nucleotide sequence: TGTGCCAGCAGTTCAGGAGGGTCTGGGGCCAACGTCCTGACTTTC.

The rearrangement joins TRBV6-5 to TRBJ2-3; D unresolved. From germline, CDR1 is MNHEY and CDR2 SVGAGI. This CDR3 spans 13 amino acids. With 4 bases removed from V and 0 bases from J, the gap between germline ends came to 5 bases. This CDR3 is CASSSPSTDTQYF. The CDR3 DNA reads TGTGCCAGCAGTTCCCCTAGCACAGATACGCAGTATTTT.

The genes are TRBV10-2 and TRBJ2-3, with 14 bases fitting TRBD2. This CDR3 contains 16 residues. The germline V gene encodes CDR1 WSHSY and CDR2 SAAADI. After removal of 5 bases from V and 5 bases from J, the junction contained 6 bases not matched to a gene. In DNA form, the CDR3 reads TGCGCCAGCAGTTGGACTAGCGGGGGGTCTAGAGATACGCAGTATTTT. Its translation is CASSWTSGGSRDTQYF.

The chain has TRBV27 and TRBJ1-2, with D perhaps TRBD1 (5 bases). The germline gives CDR1 MNHEY, CDR2 SMNVEV (reference sequence). V was trimmed by 5 bases and J by 8 bases, leaving 12 bases between them. The CDR3 has 12 amino acids. The CDR3 nucleotides are TGTGCCAGCAGTGGGCAGGGTGGAGGCTACACCTTC. Translated: CASSGQGGGYTF.

This chain uses TRBV18 with TRBJ2-7; 9 nucleotides agree with TRBD1. The germline V gene encodes CDR1 KGHSH and CDR2 LQKENI. With 5 bases clipped from V and 5 bases from J, the junction kept 7 bases outside the gene matches. This CDR3 has 14 residues. This CDR3 reads CASSEQGARNEQYF. In nucleotides, the CDR3 is TGTGCCAGCTCAGAACAGGGGGCAAGGAACGAGCAGTACTTC.

A note on this clone: Relative to the germline gene, one junction end is altered; a read error may explain this. The chain employs TRBV7-9 and TRBJ2-7; 11 bases match TRBD2. In germline, CDR1 is SEHNR, CDR2 FQNEAQ (reference sequence). The CDR3 totals 13 residues. Here the CDR3 DNA reads TGTGCCAGCAGCATAGCGGGAGGGGACGAGCAGTACTTC. It specifies CASSIAGGDEQYF. Full variable domain (remainder filled in from reference TRBV7-9 and TRBJ2-7): DTGVSQNPRHKITKRGQNVTFRCDPISEHNRLYWYRQTLGQGPEFLTYFQNEAQLEKSRLLSDRFSAERPKGSFSTLEIQRTEQGDSAMYLCASSIAGGDEQYFGPGTRLTVT.

Only one count was recorded for this clone. The chain couples TRBV4-3 to TRBJ1-2, with D perhaps TRBD1 (5 bases). Germline V lookup: CDR1 LGHNA, CDR2 YSLEER. Trimming took 4 bases from V and 7 from J, leaving 13 bases between them. The CDR3 contains 13 residues. CDR3 sequence: CASSRGRGFGYTF. The CDR3 coding sequence is TGCGCCAGCAGCCGGGGGAGGGGCTTTGGCTACACCTTC.